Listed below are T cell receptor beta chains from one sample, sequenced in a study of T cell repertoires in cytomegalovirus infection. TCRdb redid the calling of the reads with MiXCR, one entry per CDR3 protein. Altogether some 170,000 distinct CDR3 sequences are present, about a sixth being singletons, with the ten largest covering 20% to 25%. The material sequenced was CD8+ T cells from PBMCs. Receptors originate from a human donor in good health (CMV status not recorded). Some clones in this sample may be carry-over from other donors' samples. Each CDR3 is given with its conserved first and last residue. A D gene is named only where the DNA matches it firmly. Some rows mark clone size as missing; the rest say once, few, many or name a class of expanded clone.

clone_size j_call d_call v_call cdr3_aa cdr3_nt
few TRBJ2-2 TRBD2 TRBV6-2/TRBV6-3 CASSSTTSGGPGELFF TGTGCCAGCAGTTCCACAACTAGCGGGGGTCCCGGGGAGCTGTTTTTT
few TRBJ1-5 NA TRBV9 CASSVAGDSNQPQHF TGTGCCAGCAGCGTAGCTGGGGATAGCAATCAGCCCCAGCATTTT
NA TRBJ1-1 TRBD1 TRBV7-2 CASSSLDREDEAFF TGTGCCAGCAGCTCGTTGGACAGGGAAGATGAAGCTTTCTTT
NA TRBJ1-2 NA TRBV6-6 CASSYMAGYTF TGTGCCAGCAGTTACATGGCCGGCTACACCTTC
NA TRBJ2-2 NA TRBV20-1 CSARVITGELFF TGCAGTGCTAGAGTTATCACCGGGGAGCTGTTTTTT
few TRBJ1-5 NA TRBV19 CASSKGYQPQHF TGTGCCAGTAGTAAAGGGTACCAGCCCCAGCATTTT
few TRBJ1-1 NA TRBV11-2 CASSSLDQEAFF TGTGCCAGCAGCTCCTTGGACCAAGAAGCTTTCTTT
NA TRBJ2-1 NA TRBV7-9 CASSLLPRDSTRGDEQFF TGTGCCAGCAGCTTACTACCTCGGGACTCAACTCGAGGCGATGAGCAGTTCTTC
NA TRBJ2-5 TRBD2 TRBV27 CASRRVGGSPETQYF TGTGCCAGCAGGCGGGTGGGGGGGTCCCCAGAGACCCAGTACTTC
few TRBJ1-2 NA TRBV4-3 CASSPGVDNYGYTF TGCGCCAGCAGCCCTGGGGTCGATAACTATGGCTACACCTTC